The 16 T cell receptor beta chains presented below share a single source sample, sequenced in a study of shared clonotypes between healthy human individuals. The repertoire was sequenced with immunoSEQ multiplex PCR; TCRdb's copy has only in-frame clones and lacks some. The table has roughly 330,000 clones, approximately 79% seen once. Sequenced material: memory CD4+ T cells sorted from blood. Noted subset: CD45RA-negative fraction. These receptor sequences come from a man younger than 40 in good health.

Worth noting for this clone: This specimen includes other DNA sequences encoding the same CDR3. The chain carries TRBV5-1 and TRBJ2-3; D gene unclear. The CDR3 loop spans 13 amino acids. Germline CDR1 is SGHRS and CDR2 is YFSETQ. Trimming stripped 0 bases from V and 4 bases from J, with 6 bases between. CDR3 DNA: TGCGCCAGCAGCTTGGTCCCGGCAGATACGCAGTATTTT. Its protein is CASSLVPADTQYF.

J is TRBJ2-2 and V is TRBV2; the match to TRBD2 covers 8 bases. Per germline, CDR1 SNHLY and CDR2 FYNNEI. Trimming took 6 bases from V and 4 from J; bases not matched to a gene: 7. The CDR3 runs 15 residues. In DNA, the CDR3 is TGTGCCAGCAGAAAAAGCGGGGGCCTCACCGGGGAGCTGTTTTTT. It translates to CASRKSGGLTGELFF.

V gene TRBV28 combines with J gene TRBJ2-7, with TRBD1 matching over 10 bases. With 8 bases clipped from V and 7 bases from J, the junction kept 11 bases outside the gene matches. This CDR3 has 14 residues. The germline V gene has CDR1 MDHEN and CDR2 SYDVKM. This CDR3 is CASPARTGGGEQYF. CDR3 nucleotide sequence: TGTGCCAGCCCAGCCCGGACAGGGGGAGGGGAGCAGTACTTC.

The sample holds a few counts of this clone. The chain recombines TRBV6-4 with TRBJ1-5; tentative D call: TRBD1 (6 bases). CDR1 and CDR2 from the germline V gene are MRHNA and SNTAGT. Trimming took 3 bases from V and 2 from J, leaving 11 bases between them. The CDR3 has 15 amino acids. CDR3 sequence (DNA): TGTGCCAGCAGTGAACAGGCAGGGGGCAATCAGCCCCAGCATTTT. As protein: CASSEQAGGNQPQHF.

This clone was seen only once. The rearrangement links TRBV5-1 to TRBJ2-1; TRBD1 matches 8 bases. CDR1 is SGHRS and CDR2 is YFSETQ in the germline V gene. There are 15 residues in the CDR3. V gave up 4 bases and J gave up 7 bases; unmatched junction bases: 10. CDR3 in amino acids: CASSPPGTGRNEQFF. The DNA of the CDR3 is TGCGCCAGCAGCCCCCCGGGGACAGGTCGGAATGAGCAGTTCTTC.

This clone was observed at least ten times. The chain recombines TRBV4-3 with TRBJ2-7; D gene unclear. With 0 bases removed from V and 12 bases from J, the gap between germline ends came to 15 bases. The germline CDR1 and CDR2 sequences are LGHNA and YSLEER. The CDR3 runs 13 residues. The CDR3 region has the DNA TGCGCCAGCAGCCAAGATATGACGGGCGCACGGTACTTC. Its translation: CASSQDMTGARYF.

The sample holds many counts of this clone. The chain combines TRBV2 with TRBJ1-5; TRBD1 is a possible D gene (5 bases). The CDR3 totals 14 residues. Trimming removed 6 bases at V and 0 bases at J, with 9 bases between. The germline V gene encodes CDR1 SNHLY and CDR2 FYNNEI. The DNA for the CDR3 is TGTGCCAGCAGCCGACAGTATAGCAATCAGCCCCAGCATTTT. Translation gives CASSRQYSNQPQHF.

The chain has TRBV9 and TRBJ1-3; D is unresolved. From germline, CDR1 is SGDLS and CDR2 YYNGEE. V was shortened by 5 bases and J by 0 bases, with 9 bases between the two germline ends. The length of the CDR3 is 14 residues. CDR3: CASSRDYSGNTIYF. CDR3 nucleotide sequence: TGTGCCAGCAGTAGGGATTACTCTGGAAACACCATATATTTT.

J is TRBJ2-7 and V is TRBV5-5; D uncertain. The germline V and J ends were trimmed by 4 bases and 5 bases, with 13 bases remaining between them. Germline V gene data show CDR1 as SGHKS and CDR2 as YYEKEE (reference sequence). The length of the CDR3 is 13 residues. This CDR3 reads CASSTLPRDEQYF. The CDR3 bases are TGTGCCAGCAGCACACTACCTCGGGACGAGCAGTACTTC. Combining the CDR3 with reference TRBV5-5 and TRBJ2-7 gives the whole variable domain DAGVTQSPTHLIKTRGQQVTLRCSPISGHKSVSWYQQVLGQGPQFIFQYYEKEERGRGNFPDRFSARQFPNYSSELNVNALLLGDSALYLCASSTLPRDEQYFGPGTRLTVT.

The chain couples TRBV2 to TRBJ1-2; no reliable D call. Trimming removed 3 bases from V and 8 bases from J, with 10 bases in between. The CDR3 covers 12 residues. Germline V gene sequence: CDR1 SNHLY, CDR2 FYNNEI. CDR3 in amino acids: CASSDRRLGYTF. CDR3 nucleotides: TGTGCCAGCAGTGATAGGCGACTGGGCTACACCTTC.

The chain combines TRBV6-1 with TRBJ1-5, with D possibly matching TRBD1 (5 bases). This CDR3 has 15 amino acids. V was cut by 5 bases and J by 6 bases, with 17 bases left in between. Germline V gene lookup returns CDR1 MNHNS and CDR2 SASEGT. CDR3 loop: CASSTGPSPVQPQHF. CDR3 in DNA: TGTGCCAGCAGTACAGGCCCTAGTCCCGTTCAGCCCCAGCATTTT.

This clone was counted a few times. The J gene is TRBJ1-4, the V gene TRBV28, with 8 bases that match TRBD1. CDR1 MDHEN and CDR2 SYDVKM come from the germline V gene. The CDR3 contains 14 residues. V trimming: 4 bases; J trimming: 8 bases; junction bases outside the gene matches: 6. In DNA, the CDR3 is TGTGCCAGCAGTTCCAGGGGGCGAGGGGAAAAACTGTTTTTT. Its protein product is CASSSRGRGEKLFF.

This chain joins TRBV6-1 and TRBJ1-1; D ambiguous. V gave up 4 bases and J gave up 2 bases, with 14 bases separating them. Germline V gene lookup returns CDR1 MNHNS and CDR2 SASEGT. CDR3 length: 15 amino acids. The CDR3 sequence is CASSVGIEGNTEAFF. CDR3 DNA sequence: TGTGCCAGCAGTGTAGGCATCGAGGGTAACACTGAAGCTTTCTTT.

This sequence joins TRBV10-3 and TRBJ1-1, with D possibly matching TRBD1 (6 bases). The CDR3 covers 13 residues. Germline V gene data show CDR1 as ENHRY and CDR2 as SYGVKD. V shed 3 bases and J shed 6 bases, with 11 bases lying between them. CDR3 DNA: TGTGCCATCAGTGAAGGGAGGGGGGCTGAAGCTTTCTTT. Its translation: CAISEGRGAEAFF.

This chain joins TRBV5-1 and TRBJ2-3; D might be TRBD2 (6 bases). V was shortened by 2 bases and J by 3 bases, with 13 bases between the two germline ends. CDR1 is SGHRS, CDR2 YFSETQ, per germline. This CDR3 has 15 residues. The CDR3 loop is CASSLTADYTDTQYF. In DNA form, the CDR3 reads TGCGCCAGCAGCTTAACAGCGGACTATACAGATACGCAGTATTTT. Using reference TRBV5-1 and TRBJ2-3 for the parts outside the CDR3, the full variable domain is KAGVTQTPRYLIKTRGQQVTLSCSPISGHRSVSWYQQTPGQGLQFLFEYFSETQRNKGNFPGRFSGRQFSNSRSEMNVSTLELGDSALYLCASSLTADYTDTQYFGPGTRLTVL.

This clone showed up just a few times. This chain uses TRBV30 with TRBJ2-6; no clear D. Germline loops: CDR1 GTSNPN, CDR2 SVGIG (reference sequence). The length of the CDR3 is 13 residues. Trimming left V 5 bases short and J 0 bases short, with 5 bases between. This CDR3 is CAWENSGANVLTF. The CDR3 coding sequence is TGTGCCTGGGAGAACTCTGGGGCCAACGTCCTGACTTTC.